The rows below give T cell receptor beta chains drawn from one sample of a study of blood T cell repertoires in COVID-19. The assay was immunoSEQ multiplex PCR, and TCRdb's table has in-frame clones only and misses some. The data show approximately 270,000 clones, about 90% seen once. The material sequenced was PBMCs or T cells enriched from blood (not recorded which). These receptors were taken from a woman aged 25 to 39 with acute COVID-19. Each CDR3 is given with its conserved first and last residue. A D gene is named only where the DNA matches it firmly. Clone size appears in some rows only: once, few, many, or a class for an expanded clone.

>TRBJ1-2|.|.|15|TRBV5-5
CASSLDRSPLYGYTF
TGTGCCAGCAGCTTAGACAGGAGTCCCCTCTATGGCTACACCTTC
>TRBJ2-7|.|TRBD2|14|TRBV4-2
CASSQVGEGYEQYF
TGTGCCAGCAGCCAAGTCGGGGAGGGCTACGAGCAGTACTTC
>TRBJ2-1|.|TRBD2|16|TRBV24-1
CATSVLGTGGHNEQFF
TGTGCCACCAGTGTCTTGGGAACGGGAGGGCACAATGAGCAGTTCTTC
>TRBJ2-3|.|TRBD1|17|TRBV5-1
CASSLGETGLDTDTQYF
TGCGCCAGCAGCTTGGGGGAGACAGGGCTAGACACAGATACGCAGTATTTT
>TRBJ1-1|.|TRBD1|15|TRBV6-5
CASSKNTGGKTEAFF
TGTGCCAGCAGCAAGAATACAGGGGGAAAAACTGAAGCTTTCTTT
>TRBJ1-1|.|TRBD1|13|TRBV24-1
CATKETGDTEAFF
TGTGCCACCAAGGAGACAGGGGACACTGAAGCTTTCTTT
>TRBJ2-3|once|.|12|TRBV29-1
CSVYRVTDTQYF
TGCAGCGTTTATCGGGTCACAGATACGCAGTATTTT
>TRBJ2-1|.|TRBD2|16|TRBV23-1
CASSQSGLAGRVEQFF
TGCGCCAGCAGTCAATCTGGACTAGCGGGCCGGGTTGAGCAGTTCTTC
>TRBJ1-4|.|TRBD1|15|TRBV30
CAWSRATGSSEKLFF
TGTGCCTGGAGTAGGGCGACAGGGTCTTCCGAAAAACTGTTTTTT
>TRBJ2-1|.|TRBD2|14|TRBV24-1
CATATSGGGDEQFF
TGTGCCACCGCTACTAGCGGGGGAGGCGATGAGCAGTTCTTC
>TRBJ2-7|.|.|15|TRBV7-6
CASSHKRERDSEQYF
TGTGCCAGCAGCCACAAGCGGGAGAGGGACAGCGAGCAGTACTTC
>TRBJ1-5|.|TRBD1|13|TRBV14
CASSPDRAQPQHF
TGTGCCAGCAGCCCCGACAGGGCTCAGCCCCAGCATTTT
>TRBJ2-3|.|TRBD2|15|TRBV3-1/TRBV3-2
CASQWTSGTSDTQYF
TGTGCCAGCCAATGGACTAGCGGGACTTCAGATACGCAGTATTTT
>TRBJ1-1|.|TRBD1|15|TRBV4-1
CASRDRDLANTEAFF
TGCGCCAGCAGGGACAGGGATTTGGCGAACACTGAAGCTTTCTTT
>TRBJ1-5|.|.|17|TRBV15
CATSSRTGFLSNQPQHF
TGTGCCACCAGCTCGCGCACAGGGTTTCTTAGCAATCAGCCCCAGCATTTT
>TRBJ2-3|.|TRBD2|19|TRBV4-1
CASSQDRGLAGRNTDTQYF
TGCGCCAGCAGCCAAGATCGGGGACTAGCGGGAAGAAACACAGATACGCAGTATTTT
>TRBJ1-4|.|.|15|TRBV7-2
CASSVGQTTNEKLFF
TGTGCCAGCAGCGTAGGACAGACAACTAATGAAAAACTGTTTTTT
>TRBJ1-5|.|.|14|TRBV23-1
CASSQHRGNQPQHF
TGCGCCAGCAGTCAACACAGGGGCAATCAGCCCCAGCATTTT
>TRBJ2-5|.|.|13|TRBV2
CASNPGISETQYF
TGTGCCAGCAACCCAGGGATTTCTGAGACCCAGTACTTC
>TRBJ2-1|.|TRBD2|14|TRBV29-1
CSVGGLAGYNEQFF
TGCAGCGTGGGGGGACTAGCGGGATACAATGAGCAGTTCTTC
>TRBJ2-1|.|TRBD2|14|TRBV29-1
CSVDTSGRAREQFF
TGCAGCGTTGATACTAGCGGGAGGGCCAGGGAGCAGTTCTTC
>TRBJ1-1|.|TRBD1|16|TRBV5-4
CASSSTPGQGDTEAFF
TGTGCCAGCAGCTCCACACCGGGACAGGGGGACACTGAAGCTTTCTTT
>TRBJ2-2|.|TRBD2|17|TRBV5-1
CASSLVREGSGTGELFF
TGCGCCAGCAGCTTGGTTCGGGAGGGGTCTGGCACCGGGGAGCTGTTTTTT
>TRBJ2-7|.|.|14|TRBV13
CARNLSRVSYEQYF
TGTGCCAGGAACTTGTCTCGCGTCTCCTACGAGCAGTACTTC
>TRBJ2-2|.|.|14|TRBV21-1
CASSNRGNTGELFF
TGTGCCAGCAGCAATAGGGGGAACACCGGGGAGCTGTTTTTT
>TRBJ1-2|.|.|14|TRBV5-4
CASTTVLGDLGYTF
TGTGCCAGCACCACTGTTCTGGGGGACTTGGGCTACACCTTC
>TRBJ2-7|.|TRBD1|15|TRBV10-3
CATSQSQGVFYEQYF
TGTGCCACGAGCCAAAGCCAGGGGGTTTTTTACGAGCAGTACTTC
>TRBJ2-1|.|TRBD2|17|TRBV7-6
CASSLAGTSGLYNEQFF
TGTGCCAGCAGCTTAGCGGGGACTAGCGGGTTATACAATGAGCAGTTCTTC
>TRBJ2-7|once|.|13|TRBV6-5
CASSPIGAYEQYF
TGTGCCAGCAGTCCTATCGGAGCCTACGAGCAGTACTTC
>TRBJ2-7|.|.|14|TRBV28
CASSLAGSSYEQYF
TGTGCCAGCAGTTTGGCGGGGAGCTCCTACGAGCAGTACTTC
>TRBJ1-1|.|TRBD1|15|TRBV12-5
CASGSGDRENTEAFF
TGTGCTAGTGGTTCGGGGGACAGGGAGAACACTGAAGCTTTCTTT
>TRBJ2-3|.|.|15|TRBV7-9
CASSPGQISTDTQYF
TGTGCCAGCAGCCCTGGACAAATTAGCACAGATACGCAGTATTTT
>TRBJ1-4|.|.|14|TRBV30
CAWSRRGGEEKLFF
TGTGCCTGGTCCCGCCGGGGGGGTGAGGAAAAACTGTTTTTT
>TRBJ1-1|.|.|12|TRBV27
CASGGWNTEAFF
TGTGCCAGTGGAGGTTGGAACACTGAAGCTTTCTTT
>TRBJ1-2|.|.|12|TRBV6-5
CASSPVQRGYTF
TGTGCCAGCAGTCCGGTTCAGAGGGGCTACACCTTC
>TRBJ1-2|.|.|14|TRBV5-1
CASSLFRSLDGYTF
TGCGCCAGCAGCTTGTTCAGAAGTCTGGATGGCTACACCTTC
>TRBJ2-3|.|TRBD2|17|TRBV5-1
CASSDSGTSSFTDTQYF
TGCGCCAGCAGCGACTCCGGGACTAGCTCTTTTACAGATACGCAGTATTTT
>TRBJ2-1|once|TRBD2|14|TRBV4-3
CASSPTSVDNEQFF
TGCGCCAGCAGCCCGACTAGCGTGGACAATGAGCAGTTCTTC
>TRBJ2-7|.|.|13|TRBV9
CASSVVSGNEQYF
TGTGCCAGCAGCGTAGTATCAGGCAACGAGCAGTACTTC
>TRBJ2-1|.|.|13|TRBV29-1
CSVERGLNNEQFF
TGCAGCGTTGAACGGGGGTTAAACAATGAGCAGTTCTTC
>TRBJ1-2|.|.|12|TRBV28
CASSFRSYGYTF
TGTGCCAGCAGTTTCCGGTCCTATGGCTACACCTTC
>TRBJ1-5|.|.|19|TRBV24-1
CATTEAQTFPQGLNQPQHF
TGTGCCACCACAGAGGCCCAAACCTTTCCGCAGGGACTCAATCAGCCCCAGCATTTT
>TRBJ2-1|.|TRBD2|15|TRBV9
CASSVKSSGGNEQFF
TGTGCCAGCAGCGTTAAGTCTAGCGGAGGCAATGAGCAGTTCTTC
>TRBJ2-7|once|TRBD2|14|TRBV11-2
CASSLVGGGYEQYF
TGTGCCAGCAGCTTAGTGGGGGGGGGCTACGAGCAGTACTTC
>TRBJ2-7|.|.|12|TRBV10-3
CAIASASYEQYF
TGTGCCATCGCTAGCGCTTCCTACGAGCAGTACTTC
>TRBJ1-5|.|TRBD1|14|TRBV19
CASSPTGGNQPQHF
TGTGCCAGTAGTCCGACAGGGGGGAATCAGCCCCAGCATTTT
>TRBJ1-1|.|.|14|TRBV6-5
CASRTTAMNTEAFF
TGTGCCAGCAGGACGACAGCGATGAACACTGAAGCTTTCTTT
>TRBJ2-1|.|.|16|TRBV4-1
CASSLLFRGQKGEQFF
TGCGCCAGCAGCCTACTCTTCCGTGGACAGAAAGGCGAGCAGTTCTTC
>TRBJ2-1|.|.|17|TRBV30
CAWVEKGTRSSYNEQFF
TGTGCCTGGGTTGAGAAGGGGACTCGTAGCTCCTACAATGAGCAGTTCTTC
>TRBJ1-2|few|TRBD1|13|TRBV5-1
CASRLTGGYGYTF
TGCGCCAGCCGATTGACAGGGGGCTATGGCTACACCTTC
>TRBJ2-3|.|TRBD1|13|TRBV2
CASSVEQGDTQYF
TGTGCCAGCAGTGTTGAACAGGGGGATACGCAGTATTTT
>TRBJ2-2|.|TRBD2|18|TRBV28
CASSYGTSGRVSTGELFF
TGTGCCAGCAGCTACGGGACTAGCGGGAGGGTTAGCACCGGGGAGCTGTTTTTT
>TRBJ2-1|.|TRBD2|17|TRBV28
CASSSPGDSGSGNEQFF
TGTGCCAGCAGTTCCCCCGGGGATAGCGGGAGTGGGAATGAGCAGTTCTTC
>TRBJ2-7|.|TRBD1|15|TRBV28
CASSNPGQVTYEQYF
TGTGCCAGCAGTAACCCGGGACAGGTTACCTACGAGCAGTACTTC